This T cell receptor beta chain was sequenced during a study of CD8+CD57+ T cells in acquired aplastic anemia. On this clonotype itself: As the CDR3 is not closed by the conserved phenylalanine or tryptophan, this likely results from a read error.

J gave up 0 bases and V 5 bases, and 12 bases lay outside the gene matches. This CDR3 is built from 17 residues. Germline CDR1 reads SGHAT; CDR2 reads FQDESV (reference sequence). The use of genomic DNA as template underpinned the TCR beta VDJ and CDR3 profiling. MiXCR was run by TCRdb on the reads, yielding one entry per CDR3 protein. In the table there are 68,000 or so distinct CDR3 sequences, roughly 50% of which are singletons. The sequence derives from a human donor in good health, serving as a control. Sequenced: sorted CD4+, CD8+, or CD8+CD57+ T cells (not recorded which) from PBMCs. The genes are TRBV11-1 and TRBJ2-7, with TRBD1 matching over 8 bases. The CDR3 spells CASSRSVTGVTSYEQYS. The CDR3 DNA reads as TGTGCCAGCAGCCGTAGTGTGACAGGGGTGACCTCCTACGAGCAGTACTCC.